The 12 T cell receptor beta chains reported below all come from one sample, sequenced in a study of cytomegalovirus exposure and HLA in healthy donors. With 60 Vbeta and 13 Jbeta primers, the PCR was carried out. Sequencing was performed with immunoSEQ multiplex PCR; in TCRdb, only in-frame clones are kept and a portion is missing. The sample includes around 180,000 clones, less than 85% of them seen just once. The sequencing sample was made of PBMCs. The receptor set was obtained from a man aged 40-49 years in good health and CMV-seronegative.

The chain carries TRBV7-3 and TRBJ2-1; a possible D gene is TRBD2 (5 bases). This CDR3 is built from 15 residues. Trimming pared 4 bases from V and 4 bases from J, leaving 14 bases between. The germline gives CDR1 SGHTA, CDR2 FQGTGA. DNA for the CDR3: TGTGCCAGCAGCTCAAGGATGAGCGGATACAATGAGCAGTTCTTC. It encodes CASSSRMSGYNEQFF.

The chain combines TRBV19 with TRBJ2-7, with no clear D. Germline CDR1 LNHDA, CDR2 SQIVND (reference sequence). The V and J ends lost 6 bases and 2 bases respectively, with 8 bases between them. This CDR3 spans 12 amino acids. The CDR3 DNA reads as TGTGCCAGTAGGAGTAGTACCTACGAGCAGTACTTC. This gives the protein CASRSSTYEQYF.

The CDR3 loop reads CASSPGQGVYEQYF. The DNA of the CDR3 is TGTGCCAGCTCACCTGGACAGGGGGTCTACGAGCAGTACTTC. The chain links TRBV18 to TRBJ2-7; 10 bases are shared with TRBD1. With 3 bases clipped from V and 3 bases from J, the junction kept 2 bases outside the gene matches. Germline CDR1 reads KGHSH; CDR2 reads LQKENI. CDR3 size: 14 residues. Drawing the rest from reference TRBV18 and TRBJ2-7, the complete variable domain is NAGVMQNPRHLVRRRGQEARLRCSPMKGHSHVYWYRQLPEEGLKFMVYLQKENIIDESGMPKERFSAEFPKEGPSILRIQQVVRGDSAAYFCASSPGQGVYEQYFGPGTRLTVT.

The rearrangement links TRBV27 to TRBJ2-5; a possible D gene is TRBD2 (6 bases). The V gene's germline CDR1 is MNHEY and CDR2 SMNVEV (reference sequence). The V and J ends lost 5 bases and 2 bases respectively, with 12 bases between them. The CDR3 extends over 14 amino acids. DNA of the CDR3: TGTGCCAGCAGTCCCCGGAGGGATCAAGAGACCCAGTACTTC. The encoded protein is CASSPRRDQETQYF.

The V and J genes are TRBV5-1 and TRBJ2-4; TRBD2 matches 8 bases. V shed 0 bases, J shed 6 bases, and the junction held 5 bases outside the gene matches. CDR1 and CDR2 (germline): SGHRS, YFSETQ. The CDR3 has 15 residues. For the CDR3, the DNA is TGCGCCAGCAGCTTGGTTCCCGGGGGGGGAAACATTCAGTACTTC. It yields the protein CASSLVPGGGNIQYF.

This rearrangement joins TRBV25-1 to TRBJ1-5; perhaps TRBD1 as D (6 bases). V lost 1 base, J lost 4 bases, and 14 bases lay in between. Germline loops: CDR1 MGHDK, CDR2 SYGVNS. The CDR3 sequence is 16 residues long. This CDR3 is CASSESAGGMNQPQHF. The CDR3 nucleotides read TGTGCCAGCAGTGAATCAGCGGGGGGCATGAATCAGCCCCAGCATTTT.

This chain joins TRBV7-2 and TRBJ2-6; D not certain. The CDR3 spans 15 residues. Trimming took off 7 bases at V and 0 bases at J, with 10 bases between the two ends. Germline V gives CDR1 SGHTA, CDR2 FQGNSA. Here the CDR3 DNA reads TGTGCCAGCAATATTCCCCGCTCTGGGGCCAACGTCCTGACTTTC. Protein: CASNIPRSGANVLTF.

The V and J genes are TRBV5-5 and TRBJ2-7; TRBD1 aligns across 8 bases. In germline, CDR1 is SGHKS, CDR2 YYEKEE (reference sequence). The CDR3 contains 15 residues. V was pared by 0 bases and J by 2 bases, with 4 bases of the junction left unmatched. CDR3 nucleotides: TGTGCCAGCAGCTTGGCCAGGACAGGGACCTACGAGCAGTACTTC. Its protein product is CASSLARTGTYEQYF.

The chain employs TRBV4-1 and TRBJ1-1; D is ambiguous. From germline, CDR1 is MGHRA and CDR2 YSYEKL. The CDR3 runs 15 residues. V was trimmed by 0 bases and J by 5 bases, leaving 13 bases between them. CDR3 DNA: TGCGCCAGCAGCCAAGAATGGGCCTATGGGACTGAAGCTTTCTTT. It translates to CASSQEWAYGTEAFF.

The chain is built from TRBV7-8 and TRBJ2-4; 13 bases are shared with TRBD2. V shed 1 base, J shed 16 bases, and the junction held 10 bases outside the gene matches. The CDR3 is made up of 15 amino acids. Germline CDR1 reads SGHVS; CDR2 reads FQNEAQ. DNA of the CDR3: TGTGCCAGCAGCTTAGAAACTAGCGGGGGGGTAAAAAGATACTTC. Protein: CASSLETSGGVKRYF.

This sequence joins TRBV5-1 and TRBJ2-3, with D maybe TRBD1 (6 bases). Germline loops: CDR1 SGHRS, CDR2 YFSETQ. V lost 9 bases and J lost 0, with 17 bases in between. This CDR3 has 15 residues. The DNA for the CDR3 is TGCGCCACCACTATGGGACATCCTAGCACAGATACGCAGTATTTT. Translation gives CATTMGHPSTDTQYF.

The chain employs TRBV5-6 and TRBJ2-2; 7 nucleotides agree with TRBD1. J was trimmed by 7 bases and V by 4 bases; bases with no gene match: 10. This CDR3 has 15 amino acids. From germline, CDR1 is SGHDT and CDR2 YYEEEE. The CDR3 sequence is CASSQNRGAGGELFF. For the CDR3, the DNA is TGTGCCAGCAGCCAGAACAGGGGCGCAGGCGGGGAGCTGTTTTTT.